The present TCR beta chain was sequenced within a study of T cell responses to AZD1222 COVID-19 vaccine. Study-level results: Regions left unmutated in variants are reportedly the target of nearly half of spike-specific TCRs. Baseline testing showed seropositivity in only 6 or 7 AZD1222 recipients.

The ends were cut back, 4 bases at V and 0 bases at J, with 18 bases in the middle. This CDR3 has 18 amino acids. Germline loops: CDR1 MGHRA, CDR2 YSYEKL. Repertoires were generated with immunoSEQ multiplex PCR, while TCRdb's copy carries only in-frame clones and drops some. The sample has about 63,000 clones; 65% to 90% are singletons. Remarks on this clone: What it recognizes is unknown.

Sequenced here: peripheral blood, sampled on day 0 of AZD1222 vaccination. This clonotype originated in an adult in good health. The rearrangement links TRBV4-1 to TRBJ1-4; D might be TRBD1 (6 bases). For the CDR3, the DNA is TGCGCCAGCAGCCGTTCAGGGGCAGGGTTCTCAACTAATGAAAAACTGTTTTTT. It specifies CASSRSGAGFSTNEKLFF.